This T cell receptor beta chain was captured in a study of OX40 agonist ivuxolimab in advanced cancers. About the study: Ivuxolimab, which is an agonistic anti-OX40 (CD134) antibody, was administered to the patients. Three individuals attained partial responses, comprising one hepatocellular carcinoma case and two cutaneous melanoma cases.

Remarks on this clone: The antigen remains unidentified.

The data were produced by immunoSEQ multiplex PCR, yet TCRdb's version contains in-frame clones alone and is incomplete. This sample has 150,000 to 170,000 clones; around 94% occur once, and the top ten carry approximately 0.3%. Study-wide points: Expanded clones were, on average, more numerous among CD8+ T cells than CD4+.

V lost 8 bases, J lost 8 bases, and 6 bases stayed unmatched. CDR1 and CDR2 from the germline V gene are MDHEN and SYDVKM. This CDR3 has 14 residues. The rearrangement joins TRBV28 to TRBJ2-1; 13 bases are shared with TRBD2. This receptor was obtained from an adult with an advanced solid tumor such as melanoma, head and neck, liver or kidney cancer. This specimen was CD4+ or CD8+ T cells sorted from blood, taken in a trial of the OX40 agonist ivuxolimab. The CDR3: CASRSTSGRHEQFF. The CDR3 DNA is TGTGCCAGCCGTTCGACTAGCGGGAGGCATGAGCAGTTCTTC.